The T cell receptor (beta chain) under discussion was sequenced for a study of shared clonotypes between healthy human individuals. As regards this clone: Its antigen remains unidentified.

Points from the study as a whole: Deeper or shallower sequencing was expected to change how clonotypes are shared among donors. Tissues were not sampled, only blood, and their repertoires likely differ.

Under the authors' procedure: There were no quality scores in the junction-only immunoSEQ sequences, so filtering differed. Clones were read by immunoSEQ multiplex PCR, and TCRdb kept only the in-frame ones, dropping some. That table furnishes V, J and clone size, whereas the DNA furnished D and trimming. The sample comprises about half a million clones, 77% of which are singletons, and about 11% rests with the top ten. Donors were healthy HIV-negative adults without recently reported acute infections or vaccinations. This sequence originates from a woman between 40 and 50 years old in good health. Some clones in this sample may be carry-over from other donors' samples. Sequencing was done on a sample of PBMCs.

CDR3 region: CASSLDRSGANVLTF. As DNA, the CDR3 is TGTGCCAGCAGCTTGGATCGCTCTGGGGCCAACGTCCTGACTTTC. The genes are TRBV7-3 and TRBJ2-6; D is uncertain. Germline lookup yields CDR1 SGHTA and CDR2 FQGTGA. The CDR3 has 15 amino acids. The V end was cut by 3 bases, the J end by 0 bases, with 6 bases between. Supplemented by reference TRBV7-3 and TRBJ2-6, the full variable domain reads GAGVSQTPSNKVTEKGKYVELRCDPISGHTALYWYRQSLGQGPEFLIYFQGTGAADDSGLPNDRFFAVRPEGSVSTLKIQRTERGDSAVYLCASSLDRSGANVLTFGAGSRLTVL.